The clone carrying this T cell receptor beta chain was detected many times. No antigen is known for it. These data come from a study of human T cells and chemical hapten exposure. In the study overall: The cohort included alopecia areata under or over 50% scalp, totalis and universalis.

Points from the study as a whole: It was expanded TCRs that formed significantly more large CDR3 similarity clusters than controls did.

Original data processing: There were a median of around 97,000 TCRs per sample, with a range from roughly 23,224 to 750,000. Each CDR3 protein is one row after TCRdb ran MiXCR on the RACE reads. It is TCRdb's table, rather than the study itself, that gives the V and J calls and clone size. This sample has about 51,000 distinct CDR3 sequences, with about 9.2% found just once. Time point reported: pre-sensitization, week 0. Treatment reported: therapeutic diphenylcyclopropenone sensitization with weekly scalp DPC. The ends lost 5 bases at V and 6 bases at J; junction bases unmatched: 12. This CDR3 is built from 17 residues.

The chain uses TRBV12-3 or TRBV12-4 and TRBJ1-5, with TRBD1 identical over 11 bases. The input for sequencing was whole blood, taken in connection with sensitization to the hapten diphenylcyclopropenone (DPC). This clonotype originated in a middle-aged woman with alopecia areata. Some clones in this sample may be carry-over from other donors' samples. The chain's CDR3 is CASSPQGTGGIFQPQHF. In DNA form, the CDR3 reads TGTGCCAGCAGTCCTCAGGGGACAGGGGGAATATTTCAGCCCCAGCATTTT.